One and the same sample provided the 31 T cell receptor beta chains below, sequenced in a study of blood T cell repertoires in COVID-19. Libraries were prepared by immunoSEQ multiplex PCR; TCRdb keeps only in-frame clonotypes and omits some of them. The sample contains around 90,000 clones, 85% to 95% of which appear only once. Specimen: peripheral blood. All receptors come from a woman aged 60-75 years with active COVID-19.

The chain uses TRBV28 and TRBJ2-5; TRBD2 agrees at 11 bases. V was pared by 6 bases and J by 2 bases, with 14 bases of the junction left unmatched. The CDR3 has 18 residues. From germline, CDR1 is MDHEN and CDR2 SYDVKM. The CDR3 DNA reads as TGTGCCAGCAGCCCAGGGGTGACTAGCGGGGTGATTCAAGAGACCCAGTACTTC. This gives the protein CASSPGVTSGVIQETQYF.

The genes are TRBV18 and TRBJ1-1; D is perhaps TRBD1 (5 bases). Trimming stripped 1 base from V and 5 bases from J, with 11 bases between. CDR3 length equals 14 residues. CDR1 and CDR2 from the germline V gene are KGHSH and LQKENI. CDR3 region: CASSPLGKGTEAFF. CDR3 nucleotides: TGTGCCAGCTCACCACTGGGTAAGGGGACTGAAGCTTTCTTT.

J is TRBJ1-1 and V is TRBV19; D unresolved. The CDR3 is 12 residues long. Trimming took off 4 bases at V and 6 bases at J, with 9 bases between the two ends. Germline loops: CDR1 LNHDA, CDR2 SQIVND (reference sequence). This CDR3 reads CASSTPGPEAFF. The CDR3 DNA sequence: TGTGCCAGTAGTACCCCGGGTCCTGAAGCTTTCTTT.

V and J are TRBV9 and TRBJ2-1, with 8 positions matching TRBD2. CDR1 is SGDLS, CDR2 YYNGEE, per germline. The V segment lost 0 bases and the J segment 2 bases; nucleotides outside the gene matches: 4. The CDR3 loop spans 16 amino acids. For the CDR3, the DNA is TGTGCCAGCAGCGTAGAAGGGACTAGAACCTACAATGAGCAGTTCTTC. It is translated as CASSVEGTRTYNEQFF.

The rearrangement uses TRBV28 and TRBJ2-6, with TRBD1 matching 10 bases. The trim removed 6 bases at V and 1 base at J, leaving 9 bases unmatched. CDR1 and CDR2 (germline): MDHEN, SYDVKM. CDR3 length: 18 amino acids. CDR3 sequence (DNA): TGTGCCAGCAGGCCAGCGGGACAGGGGACGTCTGGGGCCAACGTCCTGACTTTC. This translates into CASRPAGQGTSGANVLTF.

The rearrangement uses TRBV6-5 and TRBJ1-5; D might be TRBD1 (5 bases). The V gene lost 4 bases and the J gene lost 6 bases, with 16 bases spanning the gap. The CDR3 has 15 amino acids. Per germline, CDR1 MNHEY and CDR2 SVGAGI. The CDR3 protein is CASSSDRGIGQPQHF. In DNA form, the CDR3 reads TGTGCCAGCAGTTCCGACCGGGGGATAGGTCAGCCCCAGCATTTT.

V gene TRBV6-5 combines with J gene TRBJ1-1; 9 bases agree with TRBD1. The V gene end was trimmed by 6 bases and the J gene end by 0 bases; junction bases not matched to a gene: 2. Germline lookup yields CDR1 MNHEY and CDR2 SVGAGI. This CDR3 contains 14 residues. DNA of the CDR3: TGTGCCAGCAGGGACAGGGGTATGAACACTGAAGCTTTCTTT. Translation: CASRDRGMNTEAFF.

This clone was found once. The chain couples TRBV28 to TRBJ2-3; TRBD1 matches at 10 bases. Germline assignment: CDR1 MDHEN and CDR2 SYDVKM. The junction had 10 bases not matched to a gene; V was cut back by 5 bases and J by 5 bases. This CDR3 comprises 16 residues. For the CDR3, the DNA is TGTGCCAGCAGTGGAATGGGACAGGGGAGGGAAGATACGCAGTATTTT. Its translation: CASSGMGQGREDTQYF.

The chain links TRBV7-3 to TRBJ2-7; TRBD2 agrees at 9 bases. This CDR3 spans 15 amino acids. Germline values: CDR1 SGHTA, CDR2 FQGTGA. J was trimmed by 0 bases and V by 3 bases; bases with no gene match: 3. In nucleotides, the CDR3 is TGTGCCAGCAGCTTGAGTAGCGGGAGCTCCTACGAGCAGTACTTC. Translation gives CASSLSSGSSYEQYF.

The V gene is TRBV6-1, the J gene TRBJ1-1, with TRBD1 matching over 7 bases. This CDR3 is built from 15 residues. CDR1 and CDR2 from the germline V gene are MNHNS and SASEGT. The trim removed 2 bases at V and 5 bases at J, leaving 8 bases unmatched. The CDR3 sequence: CASSEPQGGRTEAFF. Here the CDR3 DNA reads TGTGCCAGCAGTGAACCGCAGGGGGGTCGGACTGAAGCTTTCTTT.

The chain recombines TRBV24-1 with TRBJ1-2; the match to TRBD1 covers 10 bases. V lost 3 bases, J lost 5 bases, and 2 bases stayed unmatched. Germline loops: CDR1 KGHDR, CDR2 SFDVKD. The CDR3 loop spans 14 amino acids. CDR3 sequence: CATSDRGQGYGYTF. The CDR3 DNA is TGTGCCACCAGTGATCGGGGACAGGGGTATGGCTACACCTTC.

There are a few counts of this clone. V and J are TRBV6-5 and TRBJ1-6, with TRBD1 matching 9 bases. The V gene end was trimmed by 6 bases and the J gene end by 8 bases; junction bases not matched to a gene: 5. Germline V gene data show CDR1 as MNHEY and CDR2 as SVGAGI. This CDR3 has 14 amino acids. The CDR3 DNA follows: TGTGCCAGCAGATGGGGACAGGGCCATTCACCCCTCCACTTT. This gives the protein CASRWGQGHSPLHF.

Written as DNA, the CDR3 is TGTGCCTGGACCGACACCCCCTCTGGAAACACCATATATTTT. Amino acids: CAWTDTPSGNTIYF. This sequence joins TRBV30 and TRBJ1-3; D gene ambiguous. This CDR3 spans 14 amino acids. Germline loops: CDR1 GTSNPN, CDR2 SVGIG (reference sequence). V was pared by 4 bases and J by 0 bases, with 10 bases between.

The CDR3 loop reads CASSLRGVESGYTF. The CDR3 DNA is TGTGCCAGCAGCTTGCGAGGTGTCGAGTCTGGCTACACCTTC. The V and J genes are TRBV5-5 and TRBJ1-2; D gene ambiguous. The CDR3 contains 14 residues. Trimming shortened V by 1 base and J by 7 bases, and 14 bases separated the two germline ends. Per germline, CDR1 SGHKS and CDR2 YYEKEE (reference sequence).

V and J are TRBV11-2 and TRBJ2-4, with 8 nucleotides matching TRBD1. The CDR3 contains 15 residues. In germline, CDR1 is SGHAT, CDR2 FQNNGV. Trimming took 4 bases from V and 2 from J; bases not matched to a gene: 4. For the CDR3, the DNA is TGTGCCAGCAGCTCCCAGGGGGCGTCCAAAAACATTCAGTACTTC. This translates into CASSSQGASKNIQYF.

This clone came up a few times. The J gene is TRBJ2-7, the V gene TRBV10-3; D is unresolved. The CDR3 is 12 residues long. Trimming removed 3 bases from V and 6 bases from J, with 9 bases in between. Per the germline V gene, CDR1 is ENHRY and CDR2 is SYGVKD. CDR3 DNA sequence: TGTGCCATCAGTGATGGCAGTCGCGAGCAGTACTTC. Its translation is CAISDGSREQYF.

The V and J genes are TRBV10-1 and TRBJ1-2, with D hard to call. Trimming took 1 base from V and 8 from J, leaving 5 bases between them. The CDR3 totals 11 residues. Germline CDR1 is WNHNN and CDR2 is SYGVQD (reference sequence). The CDR3 DNA reads as TGCGCCAGCAGTGAGTTTCGGGGCTACACCTTC. It is translated as CASSEFRGYTF.

The gene calls are TRBV4-1 and TRBJ1-5, with 8 bases lining up with TRBD1. Trimming at V came to 3 bases and at J to 0 bases, leaving 13 bases not matched to a gene. Germline CDR1 is MGHRA and CDR2 is YSYEKL. The CDR3 totals 19 residues. This CDR3 reads CASSHPSDRAEGSNQPQHF. The CDR3 coding sequence is TGCGCCAGCAGCCACCCCTCGGACAGGGCAGAGGGTAGCAATCAGCCCCAGCATTTT.

This chain connects TRBV5-1 to TRBJ2-1, with 11 bases aligning to TRBD2. CDR1 and CDR2 (germline): SGHRS, YFSETQ. The CDR3 length is 16 residues. J lost 10 bases, V lost 4 bases, and 13 bases had no gene match. CDR3 in amino acids: CASSPQGASGGREQFF. The DNA for the CDR3 is TGCGCCAGCAGCCCCCAAGGGGCTAGCGGGGGGCGGGAGCAGTTCTTC. The whole variable domain, remainder taken from reference TRBV5-1 and TRBJ2-1, is KAGVTQTPRYLIKTRGQQVTLSCSPISGHRSVSWYQQTPGQGLQFLFEYFSETQRNKGNFPGRFSGRQFSNSRSEMNVSTLELGDSALYLCASSPQGASGGREQFFGPGTRLTVL.

This chain links TRBV19 with TRBJ1-6; 7 bases align to TRBD1. This CDR3 comprises 14 residues. Germline V gives CDR1 LNHDA, CDR2 SQIVND (reference sequence). V trimming: 5 bases; J trimming: 6 bases; junction bases outside the gene matches: 4. CDR3 nucleotide sequence: TGTGCCAGTAGTCGCGGGACAGCTAATTCACCCCTCCACTTT. This gives the protein CASSRGTANSPLHF.

V gene TRBV6-1 combines with J gene TRBJ2-2; 8 nucleotides align to TRBD1. Germline V gene lookup returns CDR1 MNHNS and CDR2 SASEGT. With V trimmed by 1 base and J by 4 bases, 2 bases remained unmatched. The CDR3 covers 15 residues. Here the CDR3 reads CASSEGGQGTGELFF. The DNA for the CDR3 is TGTGCCAGCAGTGAAGGTGGACAGGGCACCGGGGAGCTGTTTTTT.

The chain has TRBV11-2 and TRBJ2-3; possible D gene TRBD2, 6 bases. The ends were cut back, 1 base at V and 5 bases at J, with 16 bases in the middle. CDR3 length equals 16 residues. Germline CDR1 reads SGHAT; CDR2 reads FQNNGV. The CDR3 coding sequence is TGTGCCAGCAGCTTAGGGCCCCAACGGGGAGGAGATACGCAGTATTTT. Translation: CASSLGPQRGGDTQYF.

This chain connects TRBV5-1 to TRBJ2-7, with a weak D call TRBD2 (7 bases). V was clipped by 2 bases and J by 0 bases, with 21 bases between them. The CDR3 has 18 residues. The germline CDR1 and CDR2 sequences are SGHRS and YFSETQ. The DNA for the CDR3 is TGCGCCAGCAGCTTAACAGTAAGTGGGGGCGGGAGCTCCTACGAGCAGTACTTC. Protein sequence: CASSLTVSGGGSSYEQYF.

The chain has TRBV2 and TRBJ2-1, with D maybe TRBD1 (5 bases). V was clipped by 6 bases and J by 2 bases, with 14 bases between them. Germline assignment: CDR1 SNHLY and CDR2 FYNNEI. CDR3 length: 15 residues. CDR3 amino acids: CASSLDSSPYNEQFF. CDR3 nucleotide sequence: TGTGCCAGCAGCCTAGACAGTTCACCCTACAATGAGCAGTTCTTC. The full variable domain, rest sourced from reference TRBV2 and TRBJ2-1, is EPEVTQTPSHQVTQMGQEVILRCVPISNHLYFYWYRQILGQKVEFLVSFYNNEISEKSEIFDDQFSVERPDGSNFTLKIRSTKLEDSAMYFCASSLDSSPYNEQFFGPGTRLTVL.

J is TRBJ2-7 and V is TRBV4-1; possible D gene TRBD2, 6 bases. The CDR3 extends over 15 amino acids. With 1 base removed from V and 0 bases from J, the gap between germline ends came to 10 bases. Germline V gene lookup returns CDR1 MGHRA and CDR2 YSYEKL. In nucleotides, the CDR3 is TGCGCCAGCAGCCAAGGTTGGAGGGGCTCCTACGAGCAGTACTTC. This gives the protein CASSQGWRGSYEQYF.

The chain couples TRBV6-5 to TRBJ2-2; 7 bases align to TRBD2. Germline CDR1 is MNHEY and CDR2 is SVGAGI. With 6 bases clipped from V and 4 bases from J, the junction kept 8 bases outside the gene matches. The CDR3 loop spans 15 amino acids. The CDR3 is CASSKAGRGTGELFF. DNA for the CDR3: TGTGCCAGCAGCAAAGCGGGAAGGGGCACCGGGGAGCTGTTTTTT.

The genes are TRBV5-1 and TRBJ2-7; D possibly corresponds to TRBD2 (6 bases). The CDR3 runs to 14 residues. V lost 0 bases to trimming and J lost 0 bases, with 7 bases between them. The germline V gene has CDR1 SGHRS and CDR2 YFSETQ. The CDR3 here is CASSLGGNSYEQYF. The CDR3 nucleotides are TGCGCCAGCAGCTTGGGCGGGAACTCCTACGAGCAGTACTTC.

This rearrangement joins TRBV7-9 to TRBJ2-1, with a possible D match to TRBD2 (5 bases). CDR3 size: 14 residues. V shed 5 bases and J shed 2 bases, with 10 bases lying between them. Germline V gives CDR1 SEHNR, CDR2 FQNEAQ (reference sequence). CDR3 sequence (DNA): TGTGCCAGCAGCAACCGGGGTACCTACAATGAGCAGTTCTTC. Encoded protein: CASSNRGTYNEQFF.

This chain connects TRBV28 to TRBJ1-2; 8 bases agree with TRBD1. CDR3 length equals 14 residues. Germline values: CDR1 MDHEN, CDR2 SYDVKM. The V segment lost 7 bases and the J segment 4 bases; nucleotides outside the gene matches: 8. CDR3 amino acids: CASTRQGTRYGYTF. CDR3 DNA sequence: TGTGCCAGCACCAGACAGGGGACCCGCTATGGCTACACCTTC.

The chain has TRBV6-5 and TRBJ2-1; possible D gene TRBD1, 5 bases. The CDR3 contains 13 residues. The V gene lost 10 bases and the J gene lost 2 bases, with 12 bases spanning the gap. Germline values: CDR1 MNHEY, CDR2 SVGAGI. In nucleotides, the CDR3 is TGTGCCATCCGGACACCCACCTACAATGAGCAGTTCTTC. Its protein is CAIRTPTYNEQFF.

This chain joins TRBV7-9 and TRBJ2-7; 9 positions agree with TRBD1. Germline values: CDR1 SEHNR, CDR2 FQNEAQ (reference sequence). The V segment lost 1 base and the J segment 7 bases; nucleotides outside the gene matches: 5. CDR3 length: 14 amino acids. The chain's CDR3 is CASSLGDRAGEQYF. DNA of the CDR3: TGTGCCAGCAGCTTAGGGGACAGGGCTGGAGAGCAGTACTTC.